This T cell receptor (beta chain) was profiled in a study of cytomegalovirus exposure and HLA in healthy donors. At the level of the study: Earlier, some 180 million T cells were analyzed, and 117 million unique TCR beta sequences were found among them. Study outcomes and limitations: Researchers catalogued approximately 170 TCR beta chains as cytomegalovirus-associated. DRB1 showed the most TCR associations and HLA-C the fewest in a later analysis, as rates varied by HLA locus.

This clone has a handful of counts. Its antigen is undetermined. The study ran its PCR with 60 Vbeta and 13 Jbeta primers. Profiled with immunoSEQ multiplex PCR; TCRdb holds only in-frame clones, not every one. The table lists about 150,000 clones, over 70% of them singletons. This CDR3 has 14 amino acids. Trimming left V 3 bases short and J 4 bases short, with 12 bases between. Germline CDR1 and CDR2: SGHNT and YYREEE (reference sequence). Donors counted as nominally healthy when sampled, yet unrecorded immune exposures were likely. Sequencing was carried out using PBMCs. The chain has TRBV5-4 and TRBJ2-3, with D tentatively TRBD2 (6 bases). This receptor was identified in a man aged 30 to 39 in good health and CMV-seropositive. DNA for the CDR3: TGTGCCAGCAGCTGGGGGGTTCGGGCAGATACGCAGTATTTT. Its translation: CASSWGVRADTQYF.